The T cell receptor beta chain described here comes from a study of T cells in localized non-small cell lung cancer. Study results and limitations: When the top 100 tumor clones were examined, a median approximately 54 of them also appeared in the adjacent lung, which was paired and uninvolved.

The data were produced by immunoSEQ multiplex PCR, yet TCRdb's version contains in-frame clones alone and is incomplete. Of some 21,000 clones in the sample, around 90% were seen once. The CDR3 is made up of 13 amino acids. V was pared by 2 bases and J by 5 bases, with 11 bases between. Germline V gene sequence: CDR1 SGHNT, CDR2 YYREEE (reference sequence). Worth noting for this clone: What it recognizes is unknown.

The V and J genes are TRBV5-4 and TRBJ2-7; no clear D gene. The source was peripheral blood, collected before any cancer treatment. The clonotype was recovered from a male donor older than 55 with stage I squamous cell lung carcinoma. CDR3 region: CASSFSWQDEQYF. CDR3 DNA sequence: TGTGCCAGCAGCTTCAGTTGGCAGGACGAGCAGTACTTC.